This TCR beta chain was captured in a study of response to subunit inactivated influenza vaccine. Using its own MiXCR run on the RT-PCR reads, TCRdb lists one record per CDR3 protein. This table holds 300,000 to 350,000 distinct CDR3 sequences, just over 20% found once. Germline trimming cut 6 bases from V and 0 bases from J; bases unmatched to any gene: 10. This CDR3 has 16 amino acids. Germline values: CDR1 MNHNS, CDR2 SASEGT. Worth noting for this clonotype: What it recognizes is unknown.

Study-level results: Authors suggested seasonal influenza vaccinations each recruit few new T cells.

V and J are TRBV6-1 and TRBJ1-2, with TRBD1 identical over 7 bases. The sequence derives from a man between 50 and 69 years old who received an inactivated influenza vaccine. The sample was PBMCs from blood, taken about 20 months after vaccination. The CDR3 DNA reads TGTGCCAGCAGACCGACAGGGAGATGGGCTAACTATGGCTACACCTTC. Its protein product is CASRPTGRWANYGYTF.